A selection of T cell receptor beta chains follows, all from one sample in a study of cytomegalovirus exposure and HLA in healthy donors. The protocol was immunoSEQ multiplex PCR, while the TCRdb copy is restricted to in-frame clones and leaves out a portion. The repertoire holds 90,000 to 150,000 clones, approximately 80% seen once, with about 12% in the top ten. The sample consisted of PBMCs. The receptors come from a woman between 35 and 50 years old in good health and CMV-seropositive. Both conserved end residues are part of each CDR3. A row's size may be missing; if present it is once, few, many or a size class.

v_call clone_size cdr3_length cdr3_aa
TRBV5-1 . 14 CASREGTGPYEQYF
TRBV5-5 . 13 CASRDSPYTEAFF
TRBV18 once 15 CASSPPGLAAYEQYF
TRBV27 . 17 CASSSSRQLRGAGELFF
TRBV27 few 13 CASSFGRGGGYTF
TRBV6-4 . 14 CASSAGQRNTEAFF
TRBV6-6 . 11 CASSRNTEAFF
TRBV19 . 17 CASSMASGGPNTGELFF
TRBV30 . 13 CACTEQGDYGYTF
TRBV23-1 . 15 CASRGQGCSNQPQHF
TRBV5-5 . 13 CASSTQSTDTQYF
TRBV5-6 few 15 CASSSLRGGGTEAFF
TRBV30 . 11 CGTATNEKLFF
TRBV19 . 15 CASRSQGASSTEAFF
TRBV5-1 . 15 CASRLTGGATDTQYF
TRBV4-2 . 15 CASSQELAGTDTQYF
TRBV5-1 few 14 CASSGQGFTDTQYF
TRBV20-1 . 11 CSAYTGYGYTF
TRBV11-2 . 14 CASSLGGGNEKLFF
TRBV19 . 14 CATSDNNSNQPQHF
TRBV19 few 14 CASSPGQNSYEQYF
TRBV4-1 . 15 CASSHPQTGWYGYTF
TRBV29-1 . 9 CSVSTYGFF
TRBV19 few 14 CASRETGGGETQYF
TRBV19 . 13 CASSGGDQETQYF
TRBV2 few 14 CASRVSSAQQPQHF
TRBV4-1 . 14 CASSQEDRNYGYTF
TRBV25-1 few 14 CASSGTDKNSPLHF
TRBV4-1 once 18 CASSQGPAGGRVKNIQYF
TRBV7-8 . 14 CASSLDRGQETQYF
TRBV5-1 few 14 CASSLGQGDYGYTF
TRBV6-6 . 15 CASSRDRGNAGELFF
TRBV19 . 16 CASSRSWTRLQETQYF
TRBV7-2 . 14 CASSSYAGNTEAFF
TRBV7-2 . 13 CASSLIAWETQYF
TRBV5-1 . 16 CASSVPREARTDTQYF
TRBV7-6 . 17 CASSPQGRGRINTEAFF
TRBV5-1 . 15 CASSLDIGGGGTQYF